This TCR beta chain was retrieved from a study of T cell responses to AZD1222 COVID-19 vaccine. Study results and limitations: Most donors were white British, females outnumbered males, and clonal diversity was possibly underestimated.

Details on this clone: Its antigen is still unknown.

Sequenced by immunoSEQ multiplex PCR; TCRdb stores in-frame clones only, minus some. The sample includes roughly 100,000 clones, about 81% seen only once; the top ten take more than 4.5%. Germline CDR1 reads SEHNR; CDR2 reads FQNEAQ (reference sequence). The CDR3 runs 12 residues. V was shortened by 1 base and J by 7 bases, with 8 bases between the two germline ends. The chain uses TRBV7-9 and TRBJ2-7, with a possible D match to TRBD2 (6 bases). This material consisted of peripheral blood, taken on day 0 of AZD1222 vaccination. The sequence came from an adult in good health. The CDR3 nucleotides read TGTGCCAGCAGCTTAGGGGGGAGGGAGCAGTACTTC. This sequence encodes CASSLGGREQYF.